Following are 8 T cell receptor beta chains from one sample sequenced in a study of blood T cell repertoires in COVID-19. Libraries were prepared by immunoSEQ multiplex PCR; TCRdb keeps only in-frame clonotypes and omits some of them. The sample records approximately 250,000 clones, 88% being singletons. The sequenced material came from PBMCs or T cells enriched from blood (not recorded which). These receptors were obtained from a woman aged 40 to 50 with acute COVID-19.

The rearrangement joins TRBV23-1 to TRBJ1-5, with D perhaps matching TRBD1 (6 bases). TRBV23-1 is treated as an ORF (open reading frame) with a function not yet certain. This CDR3 contains 15 residues. V shed 2 bases and J shed 6 bases, with 14 bases lying between them. Written as DNA, the CDR3 is TGCGCCAGCAGTCAACGCACAGGGTGGGGTCAGCCCCAGCATTTT. Its protein is CASSQRTGWGQPQHF.

This rearrangement joins TRBV5-1 to TRBJ1-5; D unresolved. CDR1 is SGHRS and CDR2 is YFSETQ in the germline V gene. The CDR3 totals 13 residues. Trimming took 4 bases from V and 6 from J, leaving 11 bases between them. The CDR3 nucleotides are TGCGCCAGCAGCGCGGACGGAGGTCAGCCCCAGCATTTT. Amino acids: CASSADGGQPQHF. The entire variable domain, with the rest obtained from reference TRBV5-1 and TRBJ1-5, is as follows: KAGVTQTPRYLIKTRGQQVTLSCSPISGHRSVSWYQQTPGQGLQFLFEYFSETQRNKGNFPGRFSGRQFSNSRSEMNVSTLELGDSALYLCASSADGGQPQHFGDGTRLSIL.

The chain joins TRBV7-9 to TRBJ2-3, with D unresolved. The CDR3 covers 14 residues. The ends were cut back, 1 base at V and 6 bases at J, with 11 bases in the middle. Germline CDR1 SEHNR, CDR2 FQNEAQ (reference sequence). The CDR3 loop reads CASSLEAGTDTQYF. The CDR3 DNA is TGTGCCAGCAGCTTAGAAGCAGGAACCGATACGCAGTATTTT.

The rearrangement links TRBV27 to TRBJ2-7; D possibly corresponds to TRBD2 (5 bases). Trimming left V 8 bases short and J 4 bases short, with 12 bases between. CDR3 size: 12 residues. Germline V lookup: CDR1 MNHEY, CDR2 SMNVEV (reference sequence). The CDR3 is CASGPTSYEQYF. In nucleotides, the CDR3 is TGTGCCAGCGGCCCAACTAGTTACGAGCAGTACTTC.

The chain links TRBV18 to TRBJ1-6, with a tentative D call TRBD1 (5 bases). Germline-derived CDR1 and CDR2 are KGHSH and LQKENI. Trimming removed 6 bases at V and 8 bases at J, with 14 bases between. The CDR3 runs to 14 residues. The CDR3 spells CASSSSSGYSPLHF. In DNA form, the CDR3 reads TGTGCCAGCTCTTCGTCCTCAGGGTATTCACCCCTCCACTTT.

The chain employs TRBV7-9 and TRBJ2-1; weak D call: TRBD2 (5 bases). The V gene's germline CDR1 is SEHNR and CDR2 FQNEAQ (reference sequence). V was shortened by 5 bases and J by 7 bases, with 18 bases between the two germline ends. The CDR3 has 15 residues. The CDR3 is CASSPRDGYRNEQFF. The DNA for the CDR3 is TGTGCCAGCAGCCCCCGGGATGGTTACAGAAATGAGCAGTTCTTC.

This sequence joins TRBV18 and TRBJ1-4, with TRBD1 matching 7 bases. CDR1 KGHSH and CDR2 LQKENI come from the germline V gene. V lost 3 bases and J lost 5; bases outside the gene matches: 6. The CDR3 totals 15 residues. The CDR3 protein is CASSPSGQANEKLFF. CDR3 nucleotides: TGTGCCAGCTCACCCTCCGGACAGGCAAATGAAAAACTGTTTTTT.

This clone was observed a handful of times. The chain joins TRBV4-1 to TRBJ1-3; D is unclear. Germline lookup yields CDR1 MGHRA and CDR2 YSYEKL. The CDR3 consists of 13 residues. V lost 0 bases to trimming and J lost 8 bases, with 8 bases between them. The CDR3 DNA reads as TGCGCCAGCAGCCAAGAACGGGTGGACACCATATATTTT. It is translated as CASSQERVDTIYF.